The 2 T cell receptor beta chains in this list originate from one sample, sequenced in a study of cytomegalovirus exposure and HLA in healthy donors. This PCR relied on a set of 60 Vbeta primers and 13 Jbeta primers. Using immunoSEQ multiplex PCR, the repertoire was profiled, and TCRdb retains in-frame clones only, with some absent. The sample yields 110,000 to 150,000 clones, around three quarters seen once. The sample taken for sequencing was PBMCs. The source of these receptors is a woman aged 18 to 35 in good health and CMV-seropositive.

CDR3 amino acids: CSGGWDTQYF. DNA of the CDR3: TGCAGCGGAGGGTGGGATACGCAGTATTTT. The V gene is TRBV29-1, the J gene TRBJ2-3, with TRBD2 as a possible D gene (5 bases). CDR1 and CDR2 from the germline V gene are SQVTM and ANQGSEA. Trimming shortened V by 7 bases and J by 6 bases, and 8 bases separated the two germline ends. The CDR3 is 10 amino acids.

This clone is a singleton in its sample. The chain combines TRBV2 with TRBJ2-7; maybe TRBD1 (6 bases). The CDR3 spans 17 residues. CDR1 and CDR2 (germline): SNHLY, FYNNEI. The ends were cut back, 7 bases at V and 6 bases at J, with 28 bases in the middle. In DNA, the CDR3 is TGTGCCAGCACCTGGACAACAGGGAAGAAGGGGTCGGGCGAGCAGTACTTC. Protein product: CASTWTTGKKGSGEQYF. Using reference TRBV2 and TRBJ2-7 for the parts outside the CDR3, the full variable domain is EPEVTQTPSHQVTQMGQEVILRCVPISNHLYFYWYRQILGQKVEFLVSFYNNEISEKSEIFDDQFSVERPDGSNFTLKIRSTKLEDSAMYFCASTWTTGKKGSGEQYFGPGTRLTVT.